This TCR beta chain was observed in a study of Ad26.COV2.S vaccination and SARS-CoV-2 variants. Sequencing used immunoSEQ multiplex PCR; TCRdb keeps in-frame clones, though not all of them. Among under 150,000 clones, 75% to 90% were seen once, and the ten largest hold approximately 5.1%. Findings and caveats of the study: Vaccinees showed greater spike-specific TCR breadth than placebo recipients. Breadth of non-spike TCRs did not differ between vaccinees and placebo recipients.

As for this clone: Its antigen is not known.

The sequence was obtained from a human donor who had recovered from COVID-19. The input for sequencing was peripheral blood, taken after recovery from COVID-19.

The chain's CDR3 is CASVSAWDNQPQHF. Written as DNA, the CDR3 is TGTGCCTCAGTATCCGCCTGGGACAATCAGCCCCAGCATTTT. The V call is TRBV19, the J call TRBJ1-5; unclear D gene. The V end was cut by 11 bases, the J end by 3 bases, with 17 bases between. The CDR3 has 14 residues. Germline V gives CDR1 LNHDA, CDR2 SQIVND (reference sequence).